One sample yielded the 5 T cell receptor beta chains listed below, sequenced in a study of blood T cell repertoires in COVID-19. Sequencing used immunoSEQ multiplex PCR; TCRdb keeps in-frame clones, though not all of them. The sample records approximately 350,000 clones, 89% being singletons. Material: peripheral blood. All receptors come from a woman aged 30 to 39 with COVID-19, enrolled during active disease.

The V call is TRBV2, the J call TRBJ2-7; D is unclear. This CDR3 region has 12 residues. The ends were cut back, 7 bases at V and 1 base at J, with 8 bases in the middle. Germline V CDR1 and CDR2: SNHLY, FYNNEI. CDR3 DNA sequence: TGTGCCAGCATCGCGGTATCCTACGAGCAGTACTTC. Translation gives CASIAVSYEQYF.

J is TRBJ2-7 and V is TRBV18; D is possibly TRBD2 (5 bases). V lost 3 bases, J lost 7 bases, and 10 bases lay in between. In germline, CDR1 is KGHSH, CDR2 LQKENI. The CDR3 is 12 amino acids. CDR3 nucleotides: TGTGCCAGCTCACCGGCTACGGGGGAGCAGTACTTC. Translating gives CASSPATGEQYF.

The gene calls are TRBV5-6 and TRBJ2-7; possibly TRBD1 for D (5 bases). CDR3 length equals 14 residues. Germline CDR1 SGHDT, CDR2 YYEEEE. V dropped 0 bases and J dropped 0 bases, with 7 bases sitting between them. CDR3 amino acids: CASSLGQPSYEQYF. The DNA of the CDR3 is TGTGCCAGCAGCTTGGGACAGCCCTCCTACGAGCAGTACTTC.

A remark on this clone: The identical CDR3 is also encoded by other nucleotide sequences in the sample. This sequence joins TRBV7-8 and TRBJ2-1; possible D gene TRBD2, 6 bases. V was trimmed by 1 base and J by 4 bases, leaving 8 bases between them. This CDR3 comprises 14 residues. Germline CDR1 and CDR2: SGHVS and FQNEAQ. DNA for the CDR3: TGTGCCAGCAGCTTAGTCGGGGGTTACAATGAGCAGTTCTTC. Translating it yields CASSLVGGYNEQFF.

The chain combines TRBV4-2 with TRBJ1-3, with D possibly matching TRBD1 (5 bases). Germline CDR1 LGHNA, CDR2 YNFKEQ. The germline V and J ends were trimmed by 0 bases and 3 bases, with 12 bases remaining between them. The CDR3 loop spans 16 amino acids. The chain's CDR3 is CASSQDLAGNGNTIYF. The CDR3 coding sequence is TGTGCCAGCAGCCAAGATCTGGCAGGGAATGGAAACACCATATATTTT.